One sample yielded the 10 T cell receptor beta chains listed below, sequenced in a study of OX40 agonist ivuxolimab in advanced cancers. TCRdb's copy holds only in-frame clones and misses some; the assay was immunoSEQ multiplex PCR. The sample holds roughly 80,000 clones; 65% to 90% are singletons and the top ten take about 0.6%. Source: CD4+ or CD8+ T cells sorted from blood, taken in a trial of the OX40 agonist ivuxolimab. The receptors here all came from an adult with an advanced solid tumor such as melanoma, head and neck, liver or kidney cancer.

V is TRBV29-1 and J is TRBJ1-1; D unclear. There are 13 residues in the CDR3. Looked up from germline, CDR1 is SQVTM and CDR2 is ANQGSEA. The V end lost 3 bases, the J end lost 0 bases, and 8 bases lay between the germline ends. The CDR3, as DNA: TGCAGCGTTGAGTTGGATTTGAACACTGAAGCTTTCTTT. Protein sequence: CSVELDLNTEAFF.

The chain employs TRBV4-2 and TRBJ2-2; 12 bases agree with TRBD2. The CDR3 spans 18 residues. Trimming removed 1 base from V and 0 bases from J; junction bases left unmatched: 3. The V gene's germline CDR1 is LGHNA and CDR2 YNFKEQ. The CDR3 coding sequence is TGTGCCAGCAGCCAAGGACTAGCGGGGGCGACGAACACCGGGGAGCTGTTTTTT. It is translated as CASSQGLAGATNTGELFF.

The J gene is TRBJ1-5, the V gene TRBV5-8; D is unresolved. V shed 5 bases and J shed 9 bases, with 21 bases lying between them. The CDR3 extends over 15 amino acids. CDR1 and CDR2 from the germline V gene are SGHTS and YDEGEE. The CDR3 DNA is TGTGCCAGCAGTCCCGGACCCGAGGTTCTTAGGCCCCAGCATTTT. Encoded protein: CASSPGPEVLRPQHF.

CDR3 amino acids: CASSQGKYYEQFF. In DNA, the CDR3 is TGTGCCAGCAGTCAGGGGAAATACTATGAGCAGTTCTTC. The chain uses TRBV11-2 and TRBJ2-1; D perhaps matches TRBD1 (6 bases). CDR3 size: 13 residues. Trimming took off 6 bases at V and 8 bases at J, with 14 bases between the two ends. CDR1 and CDR2 (germline): SGHAT, FQNNGV.

The chain joins TRBV10-3 to TRBJ2-3; 7 bases are shared with TRBD1. The CDR3 runs 14 residues. Germline CDR1 reads ENHRY; CDR2 reads SYGVKD. V trimming: 8 bases; J trimming: 0 bases; junction bases outside the gene matches: 5. CDR3 protein: CAIRDRKSTDTQYF. DNA for the CDR3: TGTGCCATCCGGGACAGAAAAAGCACAGATACGCAGTATTTT.

The genes are TRBV29-1 and TRBJ2-2; 9 bases are shared with TRBD1. Germline lookup yields CDR1 SQVTM and CDR2 ANQGSEA. The CDR3 is 15 residues long. The trim removed 7 bases at V and 5 bases at J, leaving 11 bases unmatched. CDR3 nucleotide sequence: TGCAGCGCCAGAAAGGGACAGGGAGGAACCGGGGAGCTGTTTTTT. This encodes CSARKGQGGTGELFF.

This chain links TRBV19 with TRBJ2-5; no clear D gene. CDR3 length: 13 residues. Germline V CDR1 and CDR2: LNHDA, SQIVND (reference sequence). Deletions cut 6 bases from V and 4 bases from J, with 12 bases between. CDR3 sequence reads: CASSRALSETQYF. The CDR3 DNA follows: TGTGCCAGTAGCCGGGCCCTATCAGAGACCCAGTACTTC.

The V gene is TRBV19, the J gene TRBJ1-4, with TRBD1 as a possible D gene (5 bases). Trimming cost V 5 bases and J 4 bases, with 17 bases left between them. The CDR3 spans 16 residues. Germline V gives CDR1 LNHDA, CDR2 SQIVND (reference sequence). The CDR3 DNA sequence: TGTGCCAGTAGTTTATCCCGACAGCTAAGTAATGAAAAACTGTTTTTT. This encodes CASSLSRQLSNEKLFF.

V is TRBV7-9 and J is TRBJ2-3; 14 bases line up with TRBD2. The V and J ends lost 5 bases and 6 bases, in that order; junction bases with no gene match: 7. The CDR3 runs to 16 residues. CDR1 and CDR2 (germline): SEHNR, FQNEAQ (reference sequence). In nucleotides, the CDR3 is TGTGCCAGCAGCCCCCGGACTAGCGGGGGGTACGATACGCAGTATTTT. This translates into CASSPRTSGGYDTQYF.

The rearrangement links TRBV5-1 to TRBJ2-1, with TRBD1 matching 12 bases. There are 16 residues in the CDR3. Germline CDR1 SGHRS, CDR2 YFSETQ. V shed 4 bases and J 4 bases; nucleotides not matched to a gene: 6. The CDR3 DNA follows: TGCGCCAGCAGCCCTGGGACAGGGGGCTCGTACAATGAGCAGTTCTTC. Amino acids: CASSPGTGGSYNEQFF.